This entry features one T cell receptor (beta chain) sequence. Profiled with immunoSEQ multiplex PCR; TCRdb holds only in-frame clones, not every one. The sample contains fewer than 250,000 clones, about 83% of which appear only once. The data are from a study of blood T cell repertoires in COVID-19. This CDR3 has 16 amino acids. V lost 4 bases, J lost 4 bases, and 8 bases stayed unmatched. Per germline, CDR1 SGDLS and CDR2 YYNGEE. This TCR derives from a human donor in a cohort sampled during active COVID-19. The V gene is TRBV9, the J gene TRBJ2-2; 9 nucleotides agree with TRBD2. The sample comprised peripheral blood. In DNA, the CDR3 is TGTGCCAGCAGCCGGCGGGGGGGGGCAGGCACCGGGGAGCTGTTTTTT. Amino acid sequence: CASSRRGGAGTGELFF.